This record looks at one T cell receptor (beta chain) sequence and its context. Its specificity is unknown. It is likely a read error, because the conserved phenylalanine at the end of the CDR3 is missing. This CDR3 region has 17 residues. Germline V CDR1 and CDR2: SGHDT, YYEEEE. The ends lost 4 bases at V and 4 bases at J; junction bases unmatched: 16. From unsorted bulk tissue weighing about 20-31 mg, DNA and RNA were co-extracted. The record originates from a study of tumor-infiltrating lymphocytes in primary liver carcinoma. General study findings and limits: Blood's top-250-clone fraction was significantly lower than that of tumors (p = 0.039).

From around 520 ng of total RNA, TCR beta-specific cDNA was reverse-transcribed using a constant-region primer. Generation of the TCR beta libraries relied on three nested multiplex PCR rounds using slightly modified ARM-PCR. The first two PCR rounds used TRBV1-TRBV30 primers with a Cbeta primer, approximately 10 cycles each. TCRdb itself ran the multiplex PCR reads through MiXCR, one entry per CDR3 protein. Of about 96,000 distinct CDR3 sequences listed, just over 65% are singletons. The sequenced material came from tumor-adjacent normal liver tissue. The TCR comes from a man between 35 and 55 years old with primary liver carcinoma and hepatitis B virus infection. This chain connects TRBV5-6 to TRBJ1-1; 7 bases fit TRBD1. CDR3 in amino acids: CASSHEGAGVLGTEAFL. In DNA form, the CDR3 reads TGTGCCAGCAGCCATGAGGGGGCAGGGGTTTTAGGCACTGAAGCTTTCCTT.